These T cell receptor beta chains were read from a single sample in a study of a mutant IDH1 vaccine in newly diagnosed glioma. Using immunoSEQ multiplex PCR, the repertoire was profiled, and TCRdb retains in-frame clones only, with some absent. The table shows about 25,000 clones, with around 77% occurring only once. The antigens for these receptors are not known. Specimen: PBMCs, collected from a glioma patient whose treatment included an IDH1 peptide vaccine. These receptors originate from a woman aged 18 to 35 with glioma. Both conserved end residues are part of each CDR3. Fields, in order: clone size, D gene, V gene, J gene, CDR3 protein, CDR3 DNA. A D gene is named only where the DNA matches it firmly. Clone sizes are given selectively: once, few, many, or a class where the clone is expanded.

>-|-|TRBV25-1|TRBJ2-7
CASSGVQGPADYEQYF
TGTGCCAGCAGTGGGGTACAGGGCCCCGCTGACTACGAGCAGTACTTC
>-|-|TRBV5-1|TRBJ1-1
CASSSQSGTVSTEAFF
TGCGCCAGCAGCTCCCAATCCGGGACTGTGAGCACTGAAGCTTTCTTT
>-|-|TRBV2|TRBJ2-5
CASSEGYSPAPRMETQYF
TGTGCCAGCAGTGAAGGTTACAGTCCGGCCCCTCGGATGGAGACCCAGTACTTC
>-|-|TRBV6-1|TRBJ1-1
CASSDFVVTEAFF
TGTGCCAGCAGTGATTTCGTGGTAACTGAAGCTTTCTTT
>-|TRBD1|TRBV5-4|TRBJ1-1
CASSPRTGGGTEAFF
TGTGCCAGCAGCCCCCGGACAGGGGGGGGCACTGAAGCTTTCTTT
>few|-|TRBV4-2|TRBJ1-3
CASSQDEGPYGNTIYF
TGTGCCAGCAGCCAAGATGAGGGCCCGTATGGAAACACCATATATTTT
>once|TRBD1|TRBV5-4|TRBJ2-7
CASSSRTGNYEQYF
TGTGCCAGCAGCTCGCGGACAGGGAACTACGAGCAGTACTTC
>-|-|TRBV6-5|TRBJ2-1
CASSQGGSYNEQFF
TGTGCCAGCAGTCAAGGGGGCTCCTACAATGAGCAGTTCTTC
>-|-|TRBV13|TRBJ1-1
CASSPGLLLNTEAFF
TGTGCCAGCAGCCCGGGTTTACTATTGAACACTGAAGCTTTCTTT
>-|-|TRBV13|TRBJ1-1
CASSRGSGTEAFF
TGTGCCAGCAGCCGCGGGAGTGGGACTGAAGCTTTCTTT
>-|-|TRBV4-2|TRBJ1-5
CASSQGRGTQPQHF
TGTGCCAGCAGCCAAGGACGAGGGACTCAGCCCCAGCATTTT
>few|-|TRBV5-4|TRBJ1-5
CASSLLSGGPNQPQHF
TGTGCCAGCAGCTTGTTGTCGGGGGGTCCAAATCAGCCCCAGCATTTT
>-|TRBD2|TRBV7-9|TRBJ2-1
CASSSTSGQFF
TGTGCCAGCAGCTCCACTAGCGGGCAGTTCTTC
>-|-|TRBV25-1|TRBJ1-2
CASSNPRGDYGYTF
TGTGCCAGCAGTAACCCCAGGGGAGACTATGGCTACACCTTC
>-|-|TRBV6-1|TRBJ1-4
CASRGTASMLFF
TGTGCCAGCAGGGGGACGGCGTCGATGCTGTTTTTT
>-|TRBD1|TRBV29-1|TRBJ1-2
CSVETLGQGAGGYTF
TGCAGCGTTGAAACCTTGGGACAGGGAGCAGGCGGCTACACCTTC
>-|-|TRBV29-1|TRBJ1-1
CSVKGLWEGITEAFF
TGCAGCGTTAAGGGTCTCTGGGAAGGGATCACTGAAGCTTTCTTT
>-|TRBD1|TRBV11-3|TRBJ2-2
CASSSGLTGAGELFF
TGTGCCAGCAGCTCCGGATTGACAGGGGCCGGGGAGCTGTTTTTT
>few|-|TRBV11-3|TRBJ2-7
CASSLASWRGNEQYF
TGTGCCAGCAGCTTAGCCTCCTGGCGGGGTAACGAGCAGTACTTC
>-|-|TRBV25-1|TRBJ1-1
CASSKQNEAFF
TGTGCCAGTAGTAAGCAGAACGAAGCTTTCTTT
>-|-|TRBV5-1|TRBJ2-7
CASSTGLLSEQYF
TGCGCCAGCAGTACAGGGCTCCTCAGCGAGCAGTACTTC
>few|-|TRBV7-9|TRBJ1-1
CASSLGGAEAFF
TGTGCCAGCAGCTTGGGCGGTGCTGAAGCTTTCTTT
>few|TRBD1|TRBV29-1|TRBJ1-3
CSVMGQSNTIYF
TGCAGCGTGATGGGACAGAGTAACACCATATATTTT
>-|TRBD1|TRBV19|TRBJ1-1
CASSIDRDRENTEAFF
TGTGCCAGTAGTATAGATCGCGACAGGGAAAACACTGAAGCTTTCTTT
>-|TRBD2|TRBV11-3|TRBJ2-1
CASSLLGLDNEQFF
TGTGCCAGCAGCCTCCTCGGACTAGACAATGAGCAGTTCTTC
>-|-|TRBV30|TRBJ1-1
CAWFPGLTSREAFF
TGTGCCTGGTTTCCGGGACTCACGTCAAGAGAAGCTTTCTTT
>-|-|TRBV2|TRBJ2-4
CASSVVAVIAKNIQYF
TGTGCCAGCAGTGTCGTCGCGGTAATAGCCAAAAACATTCAGTACTTC
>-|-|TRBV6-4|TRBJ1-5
CASSTFDRSNQPQHF
TGTGCCAGCAGTACGTTCGACAGGAGTAATCAGCCCCAGCATTTT
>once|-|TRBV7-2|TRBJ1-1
CASSLPGVGSDSEAFF
TGTGCCAGCAGCCTCCCCGGGGTCGGATCGGATAGTGAAGCTTTCTTT
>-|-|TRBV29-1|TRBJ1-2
CSVFGRNGYTF
TGCAGCGTATTTGGACGGAATGGCTACACCTTC
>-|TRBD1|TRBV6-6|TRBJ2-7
CASSYPTTGSSFEQYF
TGTGCCAGCAGTTACCCTACGACAGGGTCCTCCTTCGAGCAGTACTTC
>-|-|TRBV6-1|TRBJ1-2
CASKGGGYIYGYTF
TGTGCCAGCAAGGGGGGGGGTTACATCTATGGCTACACCTTC
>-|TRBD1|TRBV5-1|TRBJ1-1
CASSSRDSPNTEAFF
TGCGCCAGCAGCTCAAGGGACAGCCCGAACACTGAAGCTTTCTTT
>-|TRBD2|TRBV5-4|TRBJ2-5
CASSLGTSGRGYFGETQYF
TGTGCCAGCAGCTTGGGGACTAGCGGGAGGGGATACTTCGGGGAGACCCAGTACTTC
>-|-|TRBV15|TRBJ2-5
CATSRDGRTKETQYF
TGTGCCACCAGCAGAGATGGTAGGACTAAAGAGACCCAGTACTTC
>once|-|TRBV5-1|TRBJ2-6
CASSFMQPGANVLTF
TGCGCCAGCAGCTTCATGCAGCCTGGGGCCAACGTCCTGACTTTC
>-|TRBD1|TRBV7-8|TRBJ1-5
CASSRRQGVEQPQHF
TGTGCCAGCAGCCGGAGACAGGGGGTAGAACAGCCCCAGCATTTT
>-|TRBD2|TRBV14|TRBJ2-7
CASSPTGRAAGVYEQYF
TGTGCCAGCAGCCCCACCGGAAGGGCAGCGGGAGTATACGAGCAGTACTTC
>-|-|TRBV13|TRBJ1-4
CASRGDGLNEKLFF
TGTGCCAGCAGGGGGGACGGCTTAAATGAAAAACTGTTTTTT
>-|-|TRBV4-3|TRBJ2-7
CASSQEKGGYEQYF
TGCGCCAGCAGCCAAGAAAAGGGCGGGTACGAGCAGTACTTC
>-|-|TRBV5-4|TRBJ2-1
CASSLVSSWDEQFF
TGTGCCAGCAGCTTGGTTTCTAGTTGGGATGAGCAGTTCTTC
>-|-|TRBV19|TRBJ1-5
CASSPSTENQPQHF
TGTGCCAGTAGTCCGTCGACAGAGAATCAGCCCCAGCATTTT
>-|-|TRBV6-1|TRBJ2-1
CASSEAPGRVSFF
TGTGCCAGCAGTGAAGCACCGGGCAGGGTGTCGTTCTTC
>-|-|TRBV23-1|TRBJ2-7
CASSQSKQNSSYEQYF
TGCGCCAGCAGTCAATCGAAACAGAACAGCTCCTACGAGCAGTACTTC
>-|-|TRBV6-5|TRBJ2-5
CASSRGGAAQETQYF
TGTGCCAGCAGTCGAGGGGGGGCCGCCCAAGAGACCCAGTACTTC
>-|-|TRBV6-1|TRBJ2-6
CASSEIYRSSGANVLTF
TGTGCCAGCAGTGAAATTTACAGGTCCTCTGGGGCCAACGTCCTGACTTTC
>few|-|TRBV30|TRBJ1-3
CAWSLTGTGNTIYF
TGTGCCTGGAGTCTGACTGGGACTGGAAACACCATATATTTT
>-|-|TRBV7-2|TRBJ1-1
CASSLAGTEAFF
TGTGCCAGCAGCTTAGCCGGCACTGAAGCTTTCTTT
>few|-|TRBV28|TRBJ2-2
CASKDTNTGELFF
TGTGCCAGCAAAGACACGAACACCGGGGAGCTGTTTTTT